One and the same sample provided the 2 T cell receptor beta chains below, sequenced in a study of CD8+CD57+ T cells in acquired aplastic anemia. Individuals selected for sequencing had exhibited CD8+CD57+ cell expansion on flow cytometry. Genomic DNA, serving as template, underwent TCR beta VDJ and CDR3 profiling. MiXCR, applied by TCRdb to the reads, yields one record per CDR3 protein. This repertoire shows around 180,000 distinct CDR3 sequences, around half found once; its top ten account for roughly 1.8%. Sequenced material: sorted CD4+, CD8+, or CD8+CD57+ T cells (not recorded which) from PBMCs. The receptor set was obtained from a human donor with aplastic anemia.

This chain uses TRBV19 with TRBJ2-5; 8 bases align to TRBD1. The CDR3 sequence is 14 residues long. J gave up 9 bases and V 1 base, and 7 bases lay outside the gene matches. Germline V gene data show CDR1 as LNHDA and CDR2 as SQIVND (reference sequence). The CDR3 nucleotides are TGTGCCAGTAGTATAGTCCCCATGACAGGGGCCCAGTACTTC. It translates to CASSIVPMTGAQYF.

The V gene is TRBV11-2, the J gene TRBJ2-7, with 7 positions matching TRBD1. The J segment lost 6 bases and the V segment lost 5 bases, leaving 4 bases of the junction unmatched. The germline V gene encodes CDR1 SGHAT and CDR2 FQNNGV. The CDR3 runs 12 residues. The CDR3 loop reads CASSATGAEQYF. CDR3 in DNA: TGTGCCAGCAGCGCAACAGGGGCCGAGCAGTACTTC.